Listed below are T cell receptor beta chains from one sample, sequenced in a study of cytomegalovirus exposure and HLA in healthy donors. Method: immunoSEQ multiplex PCR; TCRdb's copy keeps in-frame clones and lacks some. There are about 42,000 clones in the sample; 50% to 55% occur only once, and 12% lies in the top ten. Sequenced: PBMCs. The receptors here all came from a human donor in good health. Both conserved end residues are part of each CDR3. Each record gives: V gene, J gene, D gene, CDR3 length, clone size, CDR3 DNA, CDR3 protein. A D gene is named only where the DNA matches it firmly. Not every row has a clone size; where given, it reads once, few, many or a size class.

>TRBV7-2|TRBJ2-5|TRBD2|13|-
TGTGCCAGCAGCTCCCCATTAGCGGGGAGGCAGTACTTC
CASSSPLAGRQYF
>TRBV5-1|TRBJ2-4|TRBD2|17|-
TGCGCCAGCAGCTTGGTCCCCCAGCGGGAGGCGGGGGACATTCAGTACTTC
CASSLVPQREAGDIQYF
>TRBV6-4|TRBJ2-2|-|14|-
TGTGCCAGCAGTGAGGGGGCGCACACCGGGGAGCTGTTTTTT
CASSEGAHTGELFF
>TRBV6-5|TRBJ1-4|-|14|-
TGTGCCAGCAGATTGGGACAAGCTAATGAAAAACTGTTTTTT
CASRLGQANEKLFF
>TRBV6-6|TRBJ1-1|TRBD1|15|-
TGTGCCAGCAGGGGCCGACAGGGCGGAAACACTGAAGCTTTCTTT
CASRGRQGGNTEAFF
>TRBV6-5|TRBJ1-5|-|15|-
TGTGCCAGCAGTCCTGGGGGGGGAGGCAATCAGCCCCAGCATTTT
CASSPGGGGNQPQHF
>TRBV7-6|TRBJ1-6|TRBD1|15|-
TGTGCCAGCAGCCGTGACGACAGGGAGAATTCACCCCTCCACTTT
CASSRDDRENSPLHF
>TRBV27|TRBJ1-1|-|14|-
-
CASSLVGQGARTFF
>TRBV29-1|TRBJ1-1|TRBD1|16|-
TGCAGCGTTGATGGGCTTCCTAGGACAGGGTCGACTGAAGCTTTCTTT
CSVDGLPRTGSTEAFF
>TRBV6-6|TRBJ1-1|-|13|-
TGTGCCAGCAGCCTACAGGGAAGCACTGAAGCTTTCTTT
CASSLQGSTEAFF
>TRBV28|TRBJ1-1|TRBD1|15|-
TGTGCCAGCAGTCCGGGCGGGACAGGGGGATCTGAAGCTTTCTTT
CASSPGGTGGSEAFF
>TRBV6-1|TRBJ2-7|TRBD2|13|few
TGTGCCAGCAATGGACTAGAAGGGTATGGGCAGTACTTC
CASNGLEGYGQYF
>TRBV5-5|TRBJ2-1|-|14|-
TGTGCCAGCAGCCCACAGTTGAAGCTTAATGAGCAGTTCTTC
CASSPQLKLNEQFF
>TRBV19|TRBJ1-1|-|14|-
TGTGCCAGTATGATTGGCGGATTGAACACTGAAGCTTTCTTT
CASMIGGLNTEAFF
>TRBV7-7|TRBJ2-5|-|15|-
TGTGCCAGCAGCTTAGCCGGGTTACCTCAAGAGACCCAGTACTTC
CASSLAGLPQETQYF
>TRBV7-9|TRBJ1-2|-|15|-
TGTGCCAGCAGCTTAGCGGGGACAAAGAACTATGGCTACACCTTC
CASSLAGTKNYGYTF
>TRBV29-1|TRBJ1-2|TRBD1|14|-
TGCAGCGTTGGAGGGACAGGGGGAGACTATGGCTACACCTTC
CSVGGTGGDYGYTF
>TRBV7-9|TRBJ2-7|-|15|-
TGTGCCAGCAGCTCCCCCCTGGCAGGGGCCTACGAGCAGTACTTC
CASSSPLAGAYEQYF
>TRBV6-5|TRBJ2-4|-|12|-
TGTGCCACCACAGGGATTGGGAACATTCAGTACTTC
CATTGIGNIQYF
>TRBV18|TRBJ1-1|-|15|-
TGTGCCAGCTCACCAGGGGCCCCATTGAACACTGAAGCTTTCTTT
CASSPGAPLNTEAFF
>TRBV28|TRBJ2-1|TRBD2|18|once
TGTGCCAGCAGTTTAATAGCGGGAGGGCCGTACTCCTACAATGAGCAGTTCTTC
CASSLIAGGPYSYNEQFF
>TRBV7-3|TRBJ2-2|TRBD1|16|-
TGTGCCAGCAGCGTCACAGGGGGCCTTCTCACCGGGGAGCTGTTTTTT
CASSVTGGLLTGELFF
>TRBV28|TRBJ1-5|-|15|-
TGTGCCAGCAGTTCCTCGGGACACATTTATCAGGCCCAGCATTTT
CASSSSGHIYQAQHF
>TRBV7-3|TRBJ2-1|TRBD1|15|-
TGTGCCAGCAGCTTAACGGGACAGCCATACAATGAGCAGTTCTTC
CASSLTGQPYNEQFF
>TRBV19|TRBJ1-2|TRBD1|14|few
TGTGCCAGTAGTGACAGGGGAGCTAACTATGGCTACACCTTC
CASSDRGANYGYTF
>TRBV14|TRBJ1-2|TRBD1|13|-
TGTGCCAGCAGCCCGATGACAGGGCGCGGCTACACCTTC
CASSPMTGRGYTF
>TRBV7-3|TRBJ2-1|TRBD2|16|-
TGTGCCAGCAGCCGAGGTGGTGGCGGGAGGTACAATGAGCAGTTCTTC
CASSRGGGGRYNEQFF
>TRBV4-3|TRBJ2-5|-|18|-
TGCGCCAGCAGCCAAGCGGCCCTGGGGGGGGGCTTGGGAGAGACCCAGTACTTC
CASSQAALGGGLGETQYF
>TRBV7-8|TRBJ2-7|-|14|-
TGTGCCAGCAGCTACACCCTAAACAGCTACGAGCAGTACTTC
CASSYTLNSYEQYF
>TRBV19|TRBJ2-5|-|14|-
TGTGCCAGTAGTCCAAGGGGGAACCAAGAGACCCAGTACTTC
CASSPRGNQETQYF
>TRBV6-1|TRBJ1-2|TRBD1|15|few
TGTGCCAGCAGTGATGGGGACAGGGTTGCCTATGGCTACACCTTC
CASSDGDRVAYGYTF
>TRBV7-9|TRBJ2-1|TRBD2|16|-
TGTGCCAGCAGCTTAGCTGGCGGGGGGGCGACGAATGAGCAGTTCTTC
CASSLAGGGATNEQFF
>TRBV9|TRBJ2-3|TRBD2|16|few
TGTGCCAGCAGCGTAGAAGCGGGGGGCTTCACAGATACGCAGTATTTT
CASSVEAGGFTDTQYF
>TRBV25-1|TRBJ1-2|-|14|-
TGTGCCAGCAGGAGGAGAGGGCAGGGGCAAGGCTACACCTTC
CASRRRGQGQGYTF
>TRBV28|TRBJ2-7|-|11|-
TGTGCCAGCAGGGGCCTGTTCGAGCAGTACTTC
CASRGLFEQYF
>TRBV11-2|TRBJ2-1|TRBD2|17|-
TGTGCCAGCAGCCATCAAAAGTGGCGGGGGGCCTACAATGAGCAGTTCTTC
CASSHQKWRGAYNEQFF
>TRBV7-9|TRBJ1-5|-|14|-
TGTGCCAGCAGCTTAGGAACGACAAATCAGCCCCAGCATTTT
CASSLGTTNQPQHF
>TRBV7-7|TRBJ2-5|-|15|-
TGTGCCAGCAGCTCCCAGCGCGCACCACAAGAGACCCAGTACTTC
CASSSQRAPQETQYF
>TRBV4-3|TRBJ2-2|-|19|-
TGCGCCAGCAGCCCTCAGCGGGCAGGAGGATCGTTGAACACCGGGGAGCTGTTTTTT
CASSPQRAGGSLNTGELFF
>TRBV19|TRBJ2-6|TRBD1|16|-
TGTGCCAGTGGGACAGGGATTACGGACGGGGCCAACGTCCTGACTTTC
CASGTGITDGANVLTF
>TRBV2|TRBJ2-4|-|13|-
TGTGCCAGCACGGGTTTTGCCAAAAACATTCAGTACTTC
CASTGFAKNIQYF
>TRBV4-2|TRBJ2-7|TRBD2|15|few
TGTGCCAGCAGCAAAAGCGGGGGGGCACTGAGAGAGCAGTACTTC
CASSKSGGALREQYF
>TRBV5-6|TRBJ2-3|TRBD1|15|few
TGTGCCAGCAGCTTGGAGGACAGGGGGCCAGATACGCAGTATTTT
CASSLEDRGPDTQYF
>TRBV5-1|TRBJ2-1|-|16|once
TGCGCCAGCAGCTTGGCTCCGGGTAGGTCCTACAATGAGCAGTTCTTC
CASSLAPGRSYNEQFF
>TRBV18|TRBJ2-2|-|18|-
TGTGCCACCTCACCGTTCTTTGGGGGACAAGCAAACACCGGGGAGCTGTTTTTT
CATSPFFGGQANTGELFF
>TRBV4-2|TRBJ1-2|TRBD1|15|-
TGTGCCAGCAGCCCTCAGAACAGGGGGCTCTATGGCTACACCTTC
CASSPQNRGLYGYTF
>TRBV11-2|TRBJ1-2|TRBD1|15|few
TGTGCCAGCAGCTCCTTTAGGGACAGGGACTATGGCTACACCTTC
CASSSFRDRDYGYTF